What follows are 30 T cell receptor beta chains derived from one specimen sequenced in a study of shared clonotypes between healthy human individuals. Positively selected for CCR7, the CD45RO-negative cells used as naive CD8 cells excluded terminally differentiated effector memory CD45RA+ cells. Method: immunoSEQ multiplex PCR; TCRdb's copy keeps in-frame clones and lacks some. The sample has millions of clones, about 95% seen once. Material for sequencing was naive CD8+ T cells sorted from blood. These receptors all come from a man between 18 and 29 years old in good health.

This chain links TRBV4-1 with TRBJ2-7, with D perhaps TRBD1 or TRBD2 (5 bases each). V was trimmed by 1 base and J by 3 bases, leaving 10 bases between them. Per the germline V gene, CDR1 is MGHRA and CDR2 is YSYEKL. There are 14 residues in the CDR3. This CDR3 reads CASSQGGYGYEQYF. The CDR3 bases are TGCGCCAGCAGCCAAGGGGGGTACGGCTACGAGCAGTACTTC.

The chain is built from TRBV27 and TRBJ1-2; no firm D call. V was trimmed by 0 bases and J by 5 bases, leaving 7 bases between them. CDR1 is MNHEY and CDR2 is SMNVEV in the germline V gene (reference sequence). This CDR3 has 13 residues. The CDR3 DNA sequence: TGTGCCAGCAGTTTATCGTGGGAATATGGCTACACCTTC. Protein sequence: CASSLSWEYGYTF.

V is TRBV27 and J is TRBJ1-1; D is perhaps TRBD1 (5 bases). CDR3 size: 14 residues. Germline V gives CDR1 MNHEY, CDR2 SMNVEV (reference sequence). Trimming removed 6 bases at V and 3 bases at J, with 14 bases between. The CDR3 here is CASRPAGLYTEAFF. CDR3 nucleotides: TGTGCCAGCAGGCCAGCAGGGTTATACACTGAAGCTTTCTTT.

This clone was picked up one time. Other nucleotide sequences in the sample specify the same CDR3. This chain joins TRBV6-5 and TRBJ2-5; D is unresolved. The DNA end favors TRBJ2-7, so the J call may be wrong. Germline loops: CDR1 MNHEY, CDR2 SVGAGI. This CDR3 is 12 amino acids long. The CDR3 bases are TGTGCCAGCAGTTATCGAGGCTACGAGCAGTACTTC. Protein: CASSYRGYEQYF.

This clone turned up a few times. The chain uses TRBV4-1 and TRBJ1-2; D possibly corresponds to TRBD1 (5 bases). Germline V gene data show CDR1 as MGHRA and CDR2 as YSYEKL. The CDR3 runs to 14 residues. The germline V and J ends were trimmed by 0 bases and 4 bases, with 9 bases remaining between them. The CDR3 nucleotides read TGCGCCAGCAGCCAAGAATGGGGCACCTATGGCTACACCTTC. It codes for CASSQEWGTYGYTF.

The chain employs TRBV11-2 and TRBJ2-1; 11 nucleotides line up with TRBD2. This CDR3 has 16 amino acids. Trimming at V came to 2 bases and at J to 3 bases, leaving 3 bases not matched to a gene. Germline V CDR1 and CDR2: SGHAT, FQNNGV. Here the CDR3 DNA reads TGTGCCAGCAGCTTATCTAGCGGGAGGATCTACAATGAGCAGTTCTTC. Protein sequence: CASSLSSGRIYNEQFF.

The chain recombines TRBV2 with TRBJ1-2, with a tentative D call TRBD1 (6 bases). The CDR3 totals 16 residues. CDR1 is SNHLY and CDR2 is FYNNEI in the germline V gene. The V end was cut by 5 bases, the J end by 6 bases, with 22 bases between. CDR3 sequence: CASSQMFRGVEDGYTF. The CDR3 coding sequence is TGTGCCAGCAGTCAAATGTTTAGGGGGGTGGAGGATGGCTACACCTTC. The whole variable domain, remainder taken from reference TRBV2 and TRBJ1-2, is EPEVTQTPSHQVTQMGQEVILRCVPISNHLYFYWYRQILGQKVEFLVSFYNNEISEKSEIFDDQFSVERPDGSNFTLKIRSTKLEDSAMYFCASSQMFRGVEDGYTFGSGTRLTVV.

The chain is built from TRBV5-6 and TRBJ2-5, with D uncertain. With 0 bases removed from V and 5 bases from J, the gap between germline ends came to 11 bases. Germline V CDR1 and CDR2: SGHDT, YYEEEE. The CDR3 is 14 amino acids. The CDR3 coding sequence is TGTGCCAGCAGCTTGGGATATTTAGAGGAGACCCAGTACTTC. Its translation is CASSLGYLEETQYF.

CDR3 coding DNA: TGTGCCAGCAGATCTCCAGGGTCTGGCGGCTACACCTTC. Translating it yields CASRSPGSGGYTF. The chain recombines TRBV11-2 with TRBJ1-2; maybe TRBD1 (5 bases). Trimming stripped 6 bases from V and 8 bases from J, with 16 bases between. The germline V gene encodes CDR1 SGHAT and CDR2 FQNNGV. There are 13 residues in the CDR3.

The chain uses TRBV11-3 and TRBJ2-2; possibly TRBD2 for D (7 bases). Per the germline V gene, CDR1 is SGHNT and CDR2 is YENEEA. This CDR3 is built from 16 residues. V lost 0 bases, J lost 4 bases, and 12 bases lay in between. The CDR3 bases are TGTGCCAGCAGCTTAGAACAGGGAGGGAGCACCGGGGAGCTGTTTTTT. It specifies CASSLEQGGSTGELFF.

The gene calls are TRBV7-2 and TRBJ2-7; tentative D call: TRBD2 (6 bases). This CDR3 spans 14 amino acids. Germline CDR1 and CDR2: SGHTA and FQGNSA. Trimming took 3 bases from V and 3 from J, leaving 12 bases between them. The DNA for the CDR3 is TGTGCCAGCAGCTTGGAGGCGGGGCACTACGAGCAGTACTTC. It specifies CASSLEAGHYEQYF.

As regards this clone: Within the sample, other DNA sequences also encode this same CDR3. The rearrangement joins TRBV6-5 to TRBJ2-7; perhaps TRBD2 as D (6 bases). This CDR3 has 14 residues. V lost 2 bases, J lost 2 bases, and 10 bases lay in between. Per germline, CDR1 MNHEY and CDR2 SVGAGI. The CDR3 region has the DNA TGTGCCAGCAGTTACGCGGGACCCCCCTACGAGCAGTACTTC. This sequence encodes CASSYAGPPYEQYF.

This clone was seen more than once but under ten times. This chain connects TRBV7-9 to TRBJ2-3, with a tentative D call TRBD2 (6 bases). The length of the CDR3 is 14 residues. V lost 6 bases, J lost 4 bases, and 14 bases lay in between. Germline V lookup: CDR1 SEHNR, CDR2 FQNEAQ (reference sequence). The CDR3 loop is CASSTPGGADTQYF. DNA of the CDR3: TGTGCCAGCAGTACCCCCGGGGGTGCAGATACGCAGTATTTT. Supplemented by reference TRBV7-9 and TRBJ2-3, the full variable domain reads DTGVSQNPRHKITKRGQNVTFRCDPISEHNRLYWYRQTLGQGPEFLTYFQNEAQLEKSRLLSDRFSAERPKGSFSTLEIQRTEQGDSAMYLCASSTPGGADTQYFGPGTRLTVL.

This chain uses TRBV6-1 with TRBJ1-6, with D maybe TRBD1 (5 bases). This CDR3 is 13 amino acids long. From germline, CDR1 is MNHNS and CDR2 SASEGT. The V gene lost 7 bases and the J gene lost 3 bases, with 7 bases spanning the gap. The CDR3 DNA sequence: TGTGCCAGCACAGGGATCTATAATTCACCCCTCCACTTT. Amino acids: CASTGIYNSPLHF.

With respect to this clone: Distinct nucleotide sequences in the sample also encode this CDR3. This chain joins TRBV4-1 and TRBJ2-3, with 12 nucleotides matching TRBD2. V dropped 3 bases and J dropped 3; count of bases not matched to a gene: 1. The CDR3 has 15 amino acids. Germline-derived CDR1 and CDR2 are MGHRA and YSYEKL. CDR3 in amino acids: CASSQTSGSTDTQYF. As DNA, the CDR3 is TGCGCCAGCAGCCAGACTAGCGGGAGTACAGATACGCAGTATTTT.

The V and J genes are TRBV5-3 and TRBJ2-3; D is ambiguous. TRBV5-3 is given ORF status, its function remaining uncertain. This CDR3 contains 13 residues. V was trimmed by 3 bases and J by 8 bases, leaving 13 bases between them. CDR3 amino acids: CARSSKPEGTQYF. The CDR3 nucleotides are TGTGCCAGAAGCTCCAAGCCCGAAGGTACGCAGTATTTT.

The chain carries TRBV19 and TRBJ2-7; the D is unclear. The CDR3 consists of 14 residues. Germline CDR1 is LNHDA and CDR2 is SQIVND (reference sequence). V was pared by 4 bases and J by 0 bases, with 10 bases between. Here the CDR3 reads CASSTDRSSYEQYF. The CDR3 nucleotides read TGTGCCAGTAGTACGGACCGGAGCTCCTACGAGCAGTACTTC.

V gene TRBV4-3 combines with J gene TRBJ1-1; D gene uncertain. The CDR3 sequence is 17 residues long. Germline CDR1 and CDR2: LGHNA and YSLEER. V was clipped by 1 base and J by 0 bases, with 15 bases between them. CDR3 bases: TGCGCCAGCAGCCAAGGGGTCCTTGCGGGTATGAACACTGAAGCTTTCTTT. Translated, it gives CASSQGVLAGMNTEAFF.

This clone was recorded once. The chain joins TRBV4-3 to TRBJ2-3; 11 bases map to TRBD1. V lost 0 bases and J lost 4; bases outside the gene matches: 3. This CDR3 contains 16 residues. Per germline, CDR1 LGHNA and CDR2 YSLEER. CDR3 sequence: CASSQDMGQGADTQYF. CDR3 sequence (DNA): TGCGCCAGCAGCCAAGATATGGGACAGGGGGCAGATACGCAGTATTTT.

The chain couples TRBV9 to TRBJ2-7; D perhaps matches TRBD2 (7 bases). CDR1 SGDLS and CDR2 YYNGEE come from the germline V gene. This CDR3 has 14 residues. Deletions cut 0 bases from V and 5 bases from J, with 12 bases between. Written as DNA, the CDR3 is TGTGCCAGCAGCGTAGGTGGGGGGGCCCACGAGCAGTACTTC. Translation: CASSVGGGAHEQYF. Using reference TRBV9 and TRBJ2-7 for the parts outside the CDR3, the full variable domain is DSGVTQTPKHLITATGQRVTLRCSPRSGDLSVYWYQQSLDQGLQFLIQYYNGEERAKGNILERFSAQQFPDLHSELNLSSLELGDSALYFCASSVGGGAHEQYFGPGTRLTVT.

The chain combines TRBV5-6 with TRBJ2-4; 9 positions match TRBD1. Germline CDR1 and CDR2: SGHDT and YYEEEE. The CDR3 runs 19 residues. The V segment lost 4 bases and the J segment 0 bases; nucleotides outside the gene matches: 14. The CDR3 reads CASSDVPGQGMVAKNIQYF. CDR3 nucleotide sequence: TGTGCCAGCAGCGATGTACCGGGACAGGGAATGGTAGCCAAAAACATTCAGTACTTC.

The V gene is TRBV7-9, the J gene TRBJ2-2; D might be TRBD2 (5 bases). This CDR3 is 16 amino acids long. Looked up from germline, CDR1 is SEHNR and CDR2 is FQNEAQ (reference sequence). The germline V and J ends were trimmed by 5 bases and 5 bases, with 18 bases remaining between them. The CDR3 bases are TGTGCCAGCAGCCTCTTAGAGGGCGCACAGACCGGGGAGCTGTTTTTT. As protein: CASSLLEGAQTGELFF.

The chain is built from TRBV2 and TRBJ2-2, with D unresolved. Trimming pared 5 bases from V and 6 bases from J, leaving 16 bases between. From germline, CDR1 is SNHLY and CDR2 FYNNEI. The CDR3 extends over 15 amino acids. CDR3 region: CASSTGSSSPGELFF. The DNA for the CDR3 is TGTGCCAGCAGTACCGGGTCCTCAAGTCCCGGGGAGCTGTTTTTT.

J is TRBJ2-1 and V is TRBV7-9; 8 bases map to TRBD2. After removal of 4 bases from V and 0 bases from J, the junction contained 8 bases not matched to a gene. The CDR3 contains 17 residues. Germline V gene sequence: CDR1 SEHNR, CDR2 FQNEAQ (reference sequence). The CDR3 DNA is TGTGCCAGCAGCTCCCTGACTAGCGTCAGCTCCTACAATGAGCAGTTCTTC. It is translated as CASSSLTSVSSYNEQFF. Full variable domain (rest looked up from reference TRBV7-9 and TRBJ2-1): DTGVSQNPRHKITKRGQNVTFRCDPISEHNRLYWYRQTLGQGPEFLTYFQNEAQLEKSRLLSDRFSAERPKGSFSTLEIQRTEQGDSAMYLCASSSLTSVSSYNEQFFGPGTRLTVL.

The gene calls are TRBV4-1 and TRBJ2-7; 9 nucleotides match TRBD2. CDR1 MGHRA and CDR2 YSYEKL come from the germline V gene. This CDR3 region has 16 residues. Germline trimming cut 4 bases from V and 0 bases from J; bases unmatched to any gene: 7. CDR3 sequence reads: CASSLRFSGSSYEQYF. The CDR3 coding sequence is TGCGCCAGCAGCCTCCGTTTTAGCGGGAGCTCCTACGAGCAGTACTTC.

The chain is built from TRBV30 and TRBJ1-2, with D possibly TRBD1 on 6 matching bases. This CDR3 has 13 amino acids. Germline lookup yields CDR1 GTSNPN and CDR2 SVGIG (reference sequence). Between the trimmed V and J ends, which lost 3 bases and 9 bases, there was a span of 17 bases. In DNA, the CDR3 is TGTGCCTGGAGCCCCGCGGTATGGGACAGCTACACCTTC. It translates to CAWSPAVWDSYTF.

The chain carries TRBV2 and TRBJ2-2, with 10 nucleotides matching TRBD2. Looked up from germline, CDR1 is SNHLY and CDR2 is FYNNEI. The CDR3 runs to 16 residues. Trimming took 3 bases from V and 4 from J; bases not matched to a gene: 5. CDR3 nucleotide sequence: TGTGCCAGCAGTGAGCGTCTAGCGGGAGCCACCGGGGAGCTGTTTTTT. Its protein is CASSERLAGATGELFF. Complete variable domain (other parts from reference TRBV2 and TRBJ2-2): EPEVTQTPSHQVTQMGQEVILRCVPISNHLYFYWYRQILGQKVEFLVSFYNNEISEKSEIFDDQFSVERPDGSNFTLKIRSTKLEDSAMYFCASSERLAGATGELFFGEGSRLTVL.

This clone was seen only once. The J gene is TRBJ2-7, the V gene TRBV28, with D perhaps assigned TRBD1 or TRBD2 (5 bases each). V lost 3 bases and J lost 0, with 15 bases in between. The CDR3 runs to 16 residues. Germline-derived CDR1 and CDR2 are MDHEN and SYDVKM. CDR3 coding DNA: TGTGCCAGCAGTTTCGGCCAGGCAGGGAGCTCCTACGAGCAGTACTTC. Its protein is CASSFGQAGSSYEQYF.

This chain joins TRBV5-1 and TRBJ2-1; the D gene is possibly TRBD2 (6 bases). Trimming removed 0 bases from V and 6 bases from J, with 13 bases in between. The CDR3 is made up of 15 amino acids. The germline gives CDR1 SGHRS, CDR2 YFSETQ. In DNA, the CDR3 is TGCGCCAGCAGCTTGGCTAGCGCCCTCGCCAATGAGCAGTTCTTC. Its protein product is CASSLASALANEQFF.

This chain links TRBV5-1 with TRBJ1-4; a weak D match, TRBD1 (5 bases). There are 16 residues in the CDR3. Trimming shortened V by 4 bases and J by 0 bases, and 13 bases separated the two germline ends. Germline CDR1 reads SGHRS; CDR2 reads YFSETQ. CDR3 sequence: CASSVRTFATNEKLFF. The CDR3 bases are TGCGCCAGCAGCGTTAGGACATTTGCAACTAATGAAAAACTGTTTTTT.